These 26 T cell receptor beta chains came from one sample sequenced in a study of blood T cell repertoires in COVID-19. Generated by immunoSEQ multiplex PCR, the TCRdb table keeps only in-frame clones and is missing some. The sample carries fewer than 200,000 clones, more than 75% recorded once. Source material: peripheral blood. These receptors were taken from a woman between 65 and 79 years old with COVID-19, enrolled during active disease.

This clone was observed a single time. This chain joins TRBV5-1 and TRBJ2-3; 9 nucleotides agree with TRBD1. The CDR3 has 14 amino acids. V lost 5 bases to trimming and J lost 1 base; unmatched junction nucleotides: 2. Germline lookup yields CDR1 SGHRS and CDR2 YFSETQ. The CDR3 sequence: CASRQGAGTDTQYF. CDR3 in DNA: TGCGCCAGCAGACAGGGGGCAGGCACAGATACGCAGTATTTT.

The gene calls are TRBV11-3 and TRBJ2-1; tentatively, D is TRBD2 (7 bases). From germline, CDR1 is SGHNT and CDR2 YENEEA. The V end lost 1 base, the J end lost 1 base, and 11 bases lay between the germline ends. The CDR3 runs to 16 residues. CDR3 residues: CASSLGGGVSYNEQFF. The CDR3 DNA reads TGTGCCAGCAGCTTAGGAGGGGGGGTTTCCTACAATGAGCAGTTCTTC.

The rearrangement joins TRBV19 to TRBJ1-5, with 8 bases fitting TRBD1. Germline-derived CDR1 and CDR2 are LNHDA and SQIVND (reference sequence). With 8 bases clipped from V and 4 bases from J, the junction kept 7 bases outside the gene matches. The CDR3 extends over 14 amino acids. The CDR3, as DNA: TGTGCCAGTCTCAGGGGGCGCGGTAATCAGCCCCAGCATTTT. Amino acid sequence: CASLRGRGNQPQHF.

The chain combines TRBV28 with TRBJ1-2; no clear D gene. Germline V gene data show CDR1 as MDHEN and CDR2 as SYDVKM. This CDR3 has 13 amino acids. The V end lost 3 bases, the J end lost 1 base, and 6 bases lay between the germline ends. The CDR3 nucleotides read TGTGCCAGCAGTTTGGTCGGTAACTATGGCTACACCTTC. Its translation: CASSLVGNYGYTF.

This clone occurred once. The J gene is TRBJ2-3, the V gene TRBV10-3; 9 bases align to TRBD2. The CDR3 is 17 residues long. Looked up from germline, CDR1 is ENHRY and CDR2 is SYGVKD. Trimming removed 3 bases from V and 0 bases from J; junction bases left unmatched: 7. The CDR3 nucleotides are TGTGCCATCAGTGAATCCCCTAGCGGGGCCAGCACAGATACGCAGTATTTT. Encoded protein: CAISESPSGASTDTQYF.

In this sample, this clone turned up a few times. The chain carries TRBV12-3 or TRBV12-4 and TRBJ2-3; D perhaps matches TRBD2 (6 bases). V dropped 5 bases and J dropped 14 bases, with 17 bases sitting between them. The CDR3 is 12 amino acids. CDR3 DNA sequence: TGTGCCAGCAGTCCTGGTGGGACTCGACGGTATTTT. Translated: CASSPGGTRRYF.

The rearrangement joins TRBV6-5 to TRBJ2-7; TRBD2 might be the D (5 bases). The germline V gene encodes CDR1 MNHEY and CDR2 SVGAGI. V dropped 6 bases and J dropped 6 bases, with 15 bases sitting between them. There are 13 residues in the CDR3. The CDR3 coding sequence is TGTGCCAGCAGACCCGGGGATGGGCGCGAGCAGTACTTC. It encodes CASRPGDGREQYF.

The DNA for the CDR3 is TGTGCCAGCAGTAGTGGAGCGGGTCAAGAGACCCAGTACTTC. It is translated as CASSSGAGQETQYF. This rearrangement joins TRBV28 to TRBJ2-5; possibly TRBD2 for D (6 bases). There are 14 residues in the CDR3. The V and J ends lost 5 bases and 2 bases respectively, with 12 bases between them. From germline, CDR1 is MDHEN and CDR2 SYDVKM.

The chain is built from TRBV6-6 and TRBJ2-7; a weak D match, TRBD2 (5 bases). CDR1 is MNHNY, CDR2 SVGAGI, per germline (reference sequence). This CDR3 has 13 residues. V was cut by 7 bases and J by 0 bases, with 10 bases left in between. The CDR3 loop reads CASTPGGSYEQYF. The CDR3 DNA reads TGTGCCAGCACCCCTGGAGGCTCCTACGAGCAGTACTTC.

This clone turned up a few times. V is TRBV18 and J is TRBJ1-2; 8 positions agree with TRBD1. Germline assignment: CDR1 KGHSH and CDR2 LQKENI. This CDR3 contains 14 residues. With V trimmed by 3 bases and J by 4 bases, 4 bases remained unmatched. The CDR3 loop reads CASSPTGDVYGYTF. The CDR3 region has the DNA TGTGCCAGCTCACCGACAGGGGACGTCTATGGCTACACCTTC.

The J gene is TRBJ1-1, the V gene TRBV18; D gene unclear. CDR3 length: 14 residues. Germline lookup yields CDR1 KGHSH and CDR2 LQKENI. Trimming stripped 4 bases from V and 0 bases from J, with 9 bases between. The CDR3 loop reads CASSRDFMNTEAFF. CDR3 coding DNA: TGTGCCAGCTCACGAGACTTCATGAACACTGAAGCTTTCTTT.

This clone was seen a single time. This chain uses TRBV19 with TRBJ1-6; TRBD1 matches at 10 bases. The J segment lost 7 bases and the V segment lost 3 bases, leaving 0 bases of the junction unmatched. This CDR3 region has 14 residues. Germline V CDR1 and CDR2: LNHDA, SQIVND (reference sequence). CDR3 loop: CASSMGQGNSPLHF. The CDR3 DNA reads TGTGCCAGTAGTATGGGACAGGGGAATTCACCCCTCCACTTT.

The chain recombines TRBV5-1 with TRBJ1-2; D is unclear. Trimming left V 0 bases short and J 4 bases short, with 7 bases between. Per the germline V gene, CDR1 is SGHRS and CDR2 is YFSETQ. This CDR3 region has 13 residues. CDR3 sequence: CASSLDLPYGYTF. CDR3 nucleotide sequence: TGCGCCAGCAGCTTGGATCTTCCCTATGGCTACACCTTC.

This clone was counted only a few times. The genes are TRBV5-6 and TRBJ2-7, with 9 bases aligning to TRBD1. Germline loops: CDR1 SGHDT, CDR2 YYEEEE. The ends lost 4 bases at V and 3 bases at J; junction bases unmatched: 5. There are 14 residues in the CDR3. CDR3 amino acids: CASSVPGQGYEQYF. The CDR3 DNA follows: TGTGCCAGCAGCGTTCCGGGACAGGGCTACGAGCAGTACTTC.

The chain couples TRBV15 to TRBJ2-5; 10 positions agree with TRBD2. Per the germline V gene, CDR1 is LNHNV and CDR2 is YYDKDF (reference sequence). The CDR3 consists of 16 residues. V trimming: 4 bases; J trimming: 5 bases; junction bases outside the gene matches: 10. DNA for the CDR3: TGTGCCACCAGCACCCAAATAGCGGGAGGTGGGGAGACCCAGTACTTC. Protein sequence: CATSTQIAGGGETQYF.

V and J are TRBV2 and TRBJ1-3; possibly TRBD1 for D (6 bases). V dropped 7 bases and J dropped 2 bases, with 12 bases sitting between them. The CDR3 spans 14 residues. The V gene's germline CDR1 is SNHLY and CDR2 FYNNEI. The CDR3 nucleotides are TGTGCCAGCACCACAGGGTTCACTGGAAACACCATATATTTT. Its protein product is CASTTGFTGNTIYF.

This clone was picked up one time. V usage is TRBV20-1 and J usage is TRBJ2-3, with TRBD2 as a possible D gene (6 bases). The V gene's germline CDR1 is DFQATT and CDR2 SNEGSKA (reference sequence). The CDR3 is 14 residues long. V was trimmed by 3 bases and J by 7 bases, leaving 17 bases between them. The DNA for the CDR3 is TGCAGTGCTAGTGAGGGCGGGATGGAACATACGCAGTATTTT. Translated: CSASEGGMEHTQYF.

V is TRBV5-1 and J is TRBJ1-6, with D perhaps matching TRBD1 (6 bases). V was shortened by 2 bases and J by 9 bases, with 15 bases between the two germline ends. The V gene's germline CDR1 is SGHRS and CDR2 YFSETQ. The CDR3 consists of 15 residues. CDR3 nucleotides: TGCGCCAGCAGCTTAGTGCAGGGGATACCTTCACCCCTCCACTTT. Residues: CASSLVQGIPSPLHF.

This clone was seen a single time. The chain joins TRBV19 to TRBJ1-5; the D gene is possibly TRBD1 (5 bases). Germline V gene sequence: CDR1 LNHDA, CDR2 SQIVND (reference sequence). CDR3 length: 15 amino acids. V gave up 6 bases and J gave up 4 bases, with 16 bases separating them. As DNA, the CDR3 is TGTGCCAGTAGCACACAGGTGAGAACGAATCAGCCCCAGCATTTT. Amino acids: CASSTQVRTNQPQHF.

This chain uses TRBV18 with TRBJ2-7, with 9 bases aligning to TRBD2. J lost 3 bases, V lost 3 bases, and 3 bases had no gene match. The CDR3 loop spans 14 amino acids. Germline CDR1 is KGHSH and CDR2 is LQKENI. The DNA for the CDR3 is TGTGCCAGCTCACCGACTAGCGGAGACTACGAGCAGTACTTC. It encodes CASSPTSGDYEQYF.

CDR3 loop: CASSLQAGGNTIYF. CDR3 DNA: TGTGCCAGCTCACTACAGGCTGGTGGAAACACCATATATTTT. The J gene is TRBJ1-3, the V gene TRBV18, with D perhaps matching TRBD1 (5 bases). Trimming removed 4 bases at V and 3 bases at J, with 10 bases between. The CDR3 consists of 14 residues. The germline gives CDR1 KGHSH, CDR2 LQKENI.

The J gene is TRBJ1-2, the V gene TRBV27; no firm D call. The ends were cut back, 2 bases at V and 2 bases at J, with 6 bases in the middle. This CDR3 comprises 13 residues. The germline CDR1 and CDR2 sequences are MNHEY and SMNVEV (reference sequence). The CDR3 loop is CASSLAHNYGYTF. CDR3 bases: TGTGCCAGCAGTTTAGCACACAACTATGGCTACACCTTC.

The CDR3 loop reads CASRTGDQPQHF. The CDR3 nucleotides are TGTGCCAGCAGGACAGGAGATCAGCCCCAGCATTTT. The rearrangement uses TRBV6-5 and TRBJ1-5, with a tentative D call TRBD1 (6 bases). V dropped 6 bases and J dropped 5 bases, with 8 bases sitting between them. This CDR3 is built from 12 residues. Germline V CDR1 and CDR2: MNHEY, SVGAGI.

The chain couples TRBV24-1 to TRBJ2-5; D may be TRBD2 (5 bases). CDR3 length: 12 amino acids. Germline values: CDR1 KGHDR, CDR2 SFDVKD. V gave up 6 bases and J gave up 3 bases, with 7 bases separating them. The CDR3 region is CATSLGEETQYF. CDR3 sequence (DNA): TGTGCCACCAGTTTGGGAGAAGAGACCCAGTACTTC.

CDR3 amino acids: CASKREKGPHTEAFF. The CDR3 DNA follows: TGTGCCTCAAAAAGGGAGAAAGGTCCCCACACTGAAGCTTTCTTT. The V call is TRBV10-3, the J call TRBJ1-1; D remains unclear. CDR3 size: 15 residues. Deletions cut 11 bases from V and 3 bases from J, with 22 bases between. Germline V gene lookup returns CDR1 ENHRY and CDR2 SYGVKD.

The V and J genes are TRBV19 and TRBJ2-2; 14 nucleotides line up with TRBD2. Germline V gene sequence: CDR1 LNHDA, CDR2 SQIVND (reference sequence). CDR3 length: 17 residues. Trimming took 6 bases from V and 2 from J; bases not matched to a gene: 5. DNA of the CDR3: TGTGCCAGTAGACCGACTAGCGGGAGGGCCAACACCGGGGAGCTGTTTTTT. Amino acids: CASRPTSGRANTGELFF.